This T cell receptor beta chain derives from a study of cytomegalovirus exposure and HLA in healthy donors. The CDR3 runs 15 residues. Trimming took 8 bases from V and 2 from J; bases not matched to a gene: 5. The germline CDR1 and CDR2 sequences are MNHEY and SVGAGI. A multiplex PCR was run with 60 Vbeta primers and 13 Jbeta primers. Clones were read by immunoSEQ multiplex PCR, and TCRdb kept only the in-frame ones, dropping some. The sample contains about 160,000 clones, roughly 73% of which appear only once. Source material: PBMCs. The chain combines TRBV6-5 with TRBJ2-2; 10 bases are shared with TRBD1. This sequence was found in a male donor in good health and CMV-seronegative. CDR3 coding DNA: TGTGCCAGCCAGAGGGACAGGGGAAACACCGGGGAGCTGTTTTTT. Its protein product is CASQRDRGNTGELFF.